Shown below are 13 T cell receptor beta chains from a single sample sequenced in a study of shared clonotypes between healthy human individuals. Generated by immunoSEQ multiplex PCR, the TCRdb table keeps only in-frame clones and is missing some. The sample has about 2.4 million clones, 93% seen once. The sequenced sample consisted of naive CD4+ T cells from PBMCs. Subset meaning: CD45RA+ positively selected. The receptors stem from a man aged 18 to 35 in good health. Some clones in this sample may be carry-over from other donors' samples.

This chain connects TRBV28 to TRBJ1-1; TRBD1 is a possible D gene (6 bases). Looked up from germline, CDR1 is MDHEN and CDR2 is SYDVKM. The CDR3 spans 16 residues. Between the trimmed V and J ends, which lost 4 bases and 0 bases, there was a span of 15 bases. CDR3 region: CASSSLTGPMNTEAFF. In DNA form, the CDR3 reads TGTGCCAGCAGTTCCCTAACAGGGCCGATGAACACTGAAGCTTTCTTT.

The V gene is TRBV7-3, the J gene TRBJ2-7; 8 bases map to TRBD2. The trim removed 4 bases at V and 8 bases at J, leaving 10 bases unmatched. This CDR3 contains 14 residues. Per the germline V gene, CDR1 is SGHTA and CDR2 is FQGTGA. CDR3: CASSSRGLGDQQYF. DNA for the CDR3: TGTGCCAGCAGCTCCCGGGGACTAGGAGACCAGCAGTACTTC. Variable domain in full (rest from reference TRBV7-3 and TRBJ2-7): GAGVSQTPSNKVTEKGKYVELRCDPISGHTALYWYRQSLGQGPEFLIYFQGTGAADDSGLPNDRFFAVRPEGSVSTLKIQRTERGDSAVYLCASSSRGLGDQQYFGPGTRLTVT.

The chain employs TRBV7-9 and TRBJ2-1, with 15 bases matching TRBD2. This CDR3 spans 16 amino acids. Germline CDR1 reads SEHNR; CDR2 reads FQNEAQ (reference sequence). Losses at the gene ends were 5 bases for V and 8 bases for J; bases not matched to a gene: 7. CDR3 sequence reads: CASSPRTSGRADEQFF. CDR3 nucleotide sequence: TGTGCCAGCAGCCCGCGGACTAGCGGGAGGGCCGATGAGCAGTTCTTC.

The rearrangement uses TRBV5-6 and TRBJ2-7, with 7 bases that match TRBD2. Germline V gives CDR1 SGHDT, CDR2 YYEEEE. The CDR3 extends over 17 amino acids. The V segment lost 3 bases and the J segment 0 bases; nucleotides outside the gene matches: 12. As DNA, the CDR3 is TGTGCCAGCAGCTCGGGGGGATGGGCAGGCAACTCCTACGAGCAGTACTTC. Translated: CASSSGGWAGNSYEQYF.

The chain has TRBV2 and TRBJ1-4, with 8 bases matching TRBD1. Germline assignment: CDR1 SNHLY and CDR2 FYNNEI. Trimming removed 2 bases from V and 5 bases from J; junction bases left unmatched: 13. This CDR3 has 18 amino acids. CDR3 nucleotide sequence: TGTGCCAGCAGTGAATTTGAACAACGAGCAGGGGGCAATGAAAAACTGTTTTTT. It codes for CASSEFEQRAGGNEKLFF.

This clone appeared once. V and J are TRBV28 and TRBJ1-3; D unclear. CDR1 MDHEN and CDR2 SYDVKM come from the germline V gene. CDR3 length equals 13 residues. Trimming removed 1 base at V and 3 bases at J, with 4 bases between. CDR3 DNA sequence: TGTGCCAGCAGTTTATACGATGGAAACACCATATATTTT. This codes for CASSLYDGNTIYF.

The V and J genes are TRBV18 and TRBJ2-2; tentatively, D is TRBD2 (5 bases). CDR1 KGHSH and CDR2 LQKENI come from the germline V gene. Trimming removed 3 bases from V and 5 bases from J, with 25 bases in between. This CDR3 has 19 residues. The CDR3 sequence is CASSPPGIQPATITGELFF. The CDR3 bases are TGTGCCAGCTCACCGCCGGGAATACAGCCGGCTACTATAACCGGGGAGCTGTTTTTT.

The chain employs TRBV6-5 and TRBJ1-5, with no clear D. The length of the CDR3 is 14 residues. V lost 0 bases and J lost 10, with 13 bases in between. From germline, CDR1 is MNHEY and CDR2 SVGAGI. In DNA, the CDR3 is TGTGCCAGCAGTTACTCTGCAGCATCTCAACCCCAGCATTTT. It specifies CASSYSAASQPQHF.

The chain joins TRBV6-6 to TRBJ2-3, with TRBD1 as a possible D gene (6 bases). Germline CDR1 reads MNHNY; CDR2 reads SVGAGI (reference sequence). The ends were cut back, 6 bases at V and 5 bases at J, with 15 bases in the middle. The CDR3 consists of 14 residues. The CDR3 sequence: CASRNRVAQDTQYF. In DNA form, the CDR3 reads TGTGCCAGCAGAAACAGGGTGGCTCAAGATACGCAGTATTTT.

The chain uses TRBV6-5 and TRBJ2-7, with 8 bases fitting TRBD1. Germline V gene sequence: CDR1 MNHEY, CDR2 SVGAGI. V shed 6 bases and J 6 bases; nucleotides not matched to a gene: 10. The CDR3 sequence is 14 residues long. The CDR3 region has the DNA TGTGCCAGCAGCCAACTGGACAGGGAGGCCGAGCAGTACTTC. Protein product: CASSQLDREAEQYF.

The chain recombines TRBV11-2 with TRBJ2-7; 12 positions agree with TRBD2. Germline assignment: CDR1 SGHAT and CDR2 FQNNGV. The V and J ends lost 5 bases and 5 bases, in that order; junction bases with no gene match: 10. CDR3 length: 16 residues. The CDR3 DNA sequence: TGTGCCAGCAGCCACCTAGCGGGAGGGCCGACTAACGAGCAGTACTTC. Encoded protein: CASSHLAGGPTNEQYF.

This rearrangement joins TRBV5-5 to TRBJ2-3, with 10 nucleotides matching TRBD2. CDR1 SGHKS and CDR2 YYEKEE come from the germline V gene (reference sequence). V shed 4 bases, J shed 1 base, and the junction held 9 bases outside the gene matches. CDR3 length: 17 amino acids. The CDR3 bases are TGTGCCAGCAGCGTTCACTCCGGGACTAGCGGCACAGATACGCAGTATTTT. Its translation is CASSVHSGTSGTDTQYF.

A note on this clone: The sample holds other DNA sequences that translate to the same CDR3. The chain combines TRBV2 with TRBJ1-1; TRBD1 matches 7 bases. The CDR3 is 13 residues long. CDR1 is SNHLY, CDR2 FYNNEI, per germline. The ends lost 6 bases at V and 6 bases at J; junction bases unmatched: 7. CDR3 sequence (DNA): TGTGCCAGCAGCGCCCAGGGGGGAGCTGAAGCTTTCTTT. It yields the protein CASSAQGGAEAFF.